These 18 T cell receptor beta chains share one sample of origin, sequenced in a study of T cells in Graves' hyperthyroidism and ophthalmopathy. Amplification of TCR beta CDR3 regions was performed using RNA transcripts as template. During a first-round RT-PCR of the TCR CDR3, the HTBI primer set was used. TCRdb reprocessed the multiplex PCR reads via MiXCR and lists one record per CDR3 protein. This repertoire shows hundreds of thousands of distinct CDR3 sequences, about 15% found once; its top ten account for about a tenth. The sample was blood. These receptors were collected from a woman under 30 with Graves' hyperthyroidism.

The J gene is TRBJ1-1, the V gene TRBV27, with D hard to call. CDR3 size: 13 residues. CDR1 is MNHEY and CDR2 is SMNVEV in the germline V gene (reference sequence). Trimming shortened V by 5 bases and J by 1 base, and 8 bases separated the two germline ends. CDR3 nucleotide sequence: TGTGCCAGCAGTGCCTGGGAGAACACTGAAGCTTTCTTT. Its translation is CASSAWENTEAFF.

This clonotype was counted at least ten times. V gene TRBV6-1 combines with J gene TRBJ2-7; 8 bases are shared with TRBD1. The germline CDR1 and CDR2 sequences are MNHNS and SASEGT. The CDR3 loop spans 14 amino acids. With V trimmed by 6 bases and J by 1 base, 5 bases remained unmatched. The DNA for the CDR3 is TGTGCCAGCAGGGACAGGGTTTCGTCCTACGAGCAGTACTTC. It encodes CASRDRVSSYEQYF.

This clonotype occurred many times. The CDR3 DNA is TGTGCCAGCAGCTTAGTAGTACCCCCCCCACTAGCGGGAGAGCCCAGCTCCTACGAGCAGTACTTC. Translated, it gives CASSLVVPPPLAGEPSSYEQYF. The chain carries TRBV7-9 and TRBJ2-7; TRBD2 matches 11 bases. Trimming removed 1 base from V and 0 bases from J; junction bases left unmatched: 20. This CDR3 is built from 22 residues. The germline V gene encodes CDR1 SEHNR and CDR2 FQNEAQ (reference sequence). Filled out from reference TRBV7-9 and TRBJ2-7, the complete variable domain reads DTGVSQNPRHKITKRGQNVTFRCDPISEHNRLYWYRQTLGQGPEFLTYFQNEAQLEKSRLLSDRFSAERPKGSFSTLEIQRTEQGDSAMYLCASSLVVPPPLAGEPSSYEQYFGPGTRLTVT.

A remark on this clonotype: This could be a read error, since a much larger clone is one nucleotide away. V usage is TRBV20-1 and J usage is TRBJ2-1; 10 bases line up with TRBD2. TRBJ2-7 explains the end of the DNA better; the J call may be wrong. The CDR3 has 14 residues. Germline CDR1 is DFQATT and CDR2 is SNEGSKA (reference sequence). CDR3 protein: CSARGTSGYNEQYF. DNA of the CDR3: TGCAGTGCTAGAGGGACTAGCGGTTACAATGAGCAGTACTTC.

The chain joins TRBV12-3 or TRBV12-4 to TRBJ1-2; D remains unclear. Trimming cost V 3 bases and J 2 bases, with 7 bases left between them. The CDR3 has 13 residues. The CDR3 here is CASSFNANYGYTF. In DNA form, the CDR3 reads TGTGCCAGCAGTTTTAATGCCAACTATGGCTACACCTTC.

The rearrangement uses TRBV27 and TRBJ2-1; D perhaps matches TRBD1 (5 bases). CDR3 length: 14 residues. Germline lookup yields CDR1 MNHEY and CDR2 SMNVEV (reference sequence). V dropped 2 bases and J dropped 2 bases, with 7 bases sitting between them. Here the CDR3 DNA reads TGTGCCAGCAGTTTAATAGGGGCCTACAATGAGCAGTTCTTC. It codes for CASSLIGAYNEQFF.

The rearrangement joins TRBV28 to TRBJ2-1; the D is unclear. Germline V lookup: CDR1 MDHEN, CDR2 SYDVKM. V was trimmed by 3 bases and J by 2 bases, leaving 5 bases between them. The CDR3 is 13 residues long. CDR3 region: CASSLDAYNEQFF. DNA of the CDR3: TGTGCCAGCAGTTTGGACGCCTACAATGAGCAGTTCTTC. Full variable domain (remainder filled in from reference TRBV28 and TRBJ2-1): DVKVTQSSRYLVKRTGEKVFLECVQDMDHENMFWYRQDPGLGLRLIYFSYDVKMKEKGDIPEGYSVSREKKERFSLILESASTNQTSMYLCASSLDAYNEQFFGPGTRLTVL.

Only a few counts were recorded for this clonotype. V usage is TRBV6-2 or TRBV6-3 and J usage is TRBJ1-1; D is uncertain. Trimming shortened V by 8 bases and J by 3 bases, and 13 bases separated the two germline ends. The germline V gene has CDR1 MNHEY and CDR2 SVGEGT. The CDR3 spans 13 residues. This CDR3 reads CASRRTVYTEAFF. CDR3 nucleotides: TGTGCCAGCCGTAGAACGGTCTACACTGAAGCTTTCTTT.

The chain employs TRBV7-9 and TRBJ2-7; 7 bases align to TRBD2. Germline CDR1 and CDR2: SEHNR and FQNEAQ (reference sequence). The CDR3 extends over 12 amino acids. The CDR3, as DNA: TGTGCGTCGGGACTACAACTCTACGAGCAGTACTTC. This encodes CASGLQLYEQYF.

This clonotype was counted many times. The chain couples TRBV10-3 to TRBJ1-5; tentatively, D is TRBD1 (5 bases). V was pared by 10 bases and J by 4 bases, with 17 bases between. Per germline, CDR1 ENHRY and CDR2 SYGVKD. The CDR3 has 14 amino acids. The CDR3 coding sequence is TGTGCCACCCGTGCGGACATTCCAAATCAGCCCCAGCATTTT. Protein product: CATRADIPNQPQHF.

The sample holds many counts of this clonotype. The chain recombines TRBV7-9 with TRBJ2-7; D is possibly TRBD1 (6 bases). The CDR3 loop spans 12 amino acids. Trimming shortened V by 5 bases and J by 6 bases, and 11 bases separated the two germline ends. The V gene's germline CDR1 is SEHNR and CDR2 FQNEAQ (reference sequence). CDR3 DNA: TGTGCCAGCAGCAACAGGGTCGGCGAGCAGTACTTC. This sequence encodes CASSNRVGEQYF.

This clonotype was seen ten or more times. V and J are TRBV30 and TRBJ1-2; D gene ambiguous. The germline V gene encodes CDR1 GTSNPN and CDR2 SVGIG (reference sequence). This CDR3 contains 17 residues. V shed 2 bases and J shed 6 bases, with 25 bases lying between them. The CDR3 nucleotides read TGTGCCTGGAGTAGAAACCGACCGGCCGCCGTTGGTGATGGCTACACCTTC. It codes for CAWSRNRPAAVGDGYTF.

Ten or more counts support this clonotype. The chain joins TRBV6-5 to TRBJ2-3; 14 positions match TRBD2. From germline, CDR1 is MNHEY and CDR2 SVGAGI. The CDR3 has 19 amino acids. The J segment lost 0 bases and the V segment lost 0 bases, leaving 5 bases of the junction unmatched. DNA of the CDR3: TGTGCCAGCAGTTACTCGGGACTAGCGGGAGCCAGGAGCACAGATACGCAGTATTTT. This translates into CASSYSGLAGARSTDTQYF.

The rearrangement joins TRBV6-2 or TRBV6-3 to TRBJ1-1; the D is unclear. Trimming pared 7 bases from V and 12 bases from J, leaving 24 bases between. Germline V CDR1 and CDR2: MNHEY, SVGEGT. The CDR3 extends over 14 amino acids. The CDR3 region has the DNA TGTGCCAGCAACCAGATGAGGAGGCGATGGGATCCTTTCTTT. The encoded protein is CASNQMRRRWDPFF.

The chain carries TRBV20-1 and TRBJ2-4, with 11 bases matching TRBD1. The V gene's germline CDR1 is DFQATT and CDR2 SNEGSKA (reference sequence). The CDR3 totals 18 residues. V shed 0 bases and J 0 bases; nucleotides not matched to a gene: 7. CDR3 bases: TGCAGTGCTAGAGATCTCGGGACAGGGGGTTTAGCCAAAAACATTCAGTACTTC. Its protein product is CSARDLGTGGLAKNIQYF.

The chain is built from TRBV12-3 or TRBV12-4 and TRBJ2-4, with 13 bases aligning to TRBD2. J gave up 4 bases and V 5 bases, and 20 bases lay outside the gene matches. CDR3 length: 21 residues. In nucleotides, the CDR3 is TGTGCCAGCAGTCCGATGGGGGGGTGGACTAGCGGGAGAGTTTTTAAAAACATTCAGTACTTC. Protein sequence: CASSPMGGWTSGRVFKNIQYF.

The chain links TRBV19 to TRBJ1-5; tentatively, D is TRBD1 (5 bases). Germline V gene data show CDR1 as LNHDA and CDR2 as SQIVND (reference sequence). Trimming left V 5 bases short and J 1 base short, with 21 bases between. The CDR3 consists of 18 residues. CDR3 DNA: TGTGCCAGTAGTGCGGGGTGGCAGGGCGGATCGAGCAATCAGCCCCAGCATTTT. Protein sequence: CASSAGWQGGSSNQPQHF.

This clonotype was recorded at least ten times. The chain combines TRBV3-1 with TRBJ2-7; D might be TRBD1 or TRBD2, each matching 6 bases. Per germline, CDR1 LGHDT and CDR2 YNNKEL (reference sequence). This CDR3 is 14 amino acids long. The V end was cut by 3 bases, the J end by 7 bases, with 16 bases between. The CDR3 here is CASSHSGAEWEQYF. DNA for the CDR3: TGTGCCAGCAGCCATTCGGGGGCGGAGTGGGAGCAGTACTTC.